This TCR beta chain was documented in a study of neoadjuvant anti-PD-1 for oral cavity cancer. For the study at large: Patients mostly received three to four biweekly nivolumab doses at 3 mg/kg before surgery.

PBMCs were not maintained or expanded in culture before analysis. Per germline, CDR1 SGHVS and CDR2 FNYEAQ. V lost 4 bases, J lost 5 bases, and 12 bases stayed unmatched. The CDR3 is 16 amino acids. Study-wide points: Each response group had just a few patients in TCR analyses.

On this clone: Its specificity is unknown.

Repertoires were generated with immunoSEQ multiplex PCR, while TCRdb's copy carries only in-frame clones and drops some. The repertoire holds 15,000 to 20,000 clones, with approximately 70% as singletons. V is TRBV7-6 and J is TRBJ2-5, with 8 bases identical to TRBD2. The sequence was obtained from a person aged 40 to 85 with oral cavity squamous cell carcinoma. Sequences were derived from PBMCs, sampled before nivolumab (anti-PD-1) treatment. This chain's CDR3 is CASSWGDGRAPETQYF. The CDR3 bases are TGTGCCAGCAGCTGGGGGGACGGGAGGGCCCCCGAGACCCAGTACTTC.